The 9 T cell receptor beta chains reported below all come from one sample, sequenced in a study of beta chain features in type 1 diabetes. What was sequenced were expressed TCRB transcripts, since all of the isolated RNA had been reverse transcribed. This table comes from immunoSEQ multiplex PCR, and its TCRdb copy is limited to in-frame clones, with some not included. This repertoire shows 860,000 or so clones, about a sixth found once; its top ten account for 0.02% to 0.025%. Sequencing used naive CD4+ T cells from blood. Source of these receptors: a woman aged 18-29 years in good health.

Written as DNA, the CDR3 is TGTGCCAGCAGTCGCATGGGGGAGGGCGGGCAGCTGATAAACACCGGGGAGCTGTTTTTT. Encoded protein: CASSRMGEGGQLINTGELFF. The chain uses TRBV9 and TRBJ2-2, with 7 nucleotides matching TRBD2. From germline, CDR1 is SGDLS and CDR2 YYNGEE. The CDR3 has 20 amino acids. The J segment lost 2 bases and the V segment lost 5 bases, leaving 21 bases of the junction unmatched. Drawing the rest from reference TRBV9 and TRBJ2-2, the complete variable domain is DSGVTQTPKHLITATGQRVTLRCSPRSGDLSVYWYQQSLDQGLQFLIQYYNGEERAKGNILERFSAQQFPDLHSELNLSSLELGDSALYFCASSRMGEGGQLINTGELFFGEGSRLTVL.

With regard to this clone: The sample holds other DNA sequences that translate to the same CDR3. The genes are TRBV6-5 and TRBJ1-5, with D tentatively TRBD1 (5 bases). CDR3 size: 13 residues. Germline CDR1 MNHEY, CDR2 SVGAGI. Trimming cost V 2 bases and J 6 bases, with 8 bases left between them. CDR3 bases: TGTGCCAGCAGTTACGGGAGGGGTCAGCCCCAGCATTTT. Translating it yields CASSYGRGQPQHF.

In its sample, this clone was seen a few times. V gene TRBV7-2 combines with J gene TRBJ2-5, with D uncertain. The CDR3 runs to 12 residues. The germline V and J ends were trimmed by 6 bases and 2 bases, with 7 bases remaining between them. The germline CDR1 and CDR2 sequences are SGHTA and FQGNSA. The CDR3 DNA reads as TGTGCCAGCAGGCCCTGGCAAGAGACCCAGTACTTC. This encodes CASRPWQETQYF.

The chain links TRBV27 to TRBJ2-6, with 7 bases lining up with TRBD2. Germline V gene data show CDR1 as MNHEY and CDR2 as SMNVEV (reference sequence). This CDR3 has 16 amino acids. With V trimmed by 6 bases and J by 1 base, 6 bases remained unmatched. This CDR3 is CASRLSGMSGANVLTF. DNA for the CDR3: TGTGCCAGCAGACTGAGCGGGATGTCTGGGGCCAACGTCCTGACTTTC. The full variable domain, completed using reference TRBV27 and TRBJ2-6, is EAQVTQNPRYLITVTGKKLTVTCSQNMNHEYMSWYRQDPGLGLRQIYYSMNVEVTDKGDVPEGYKVSRKEKRNFPLILESPSPNQTSLYFCASRLSGMSGANVLTFGAGSRLTVL.

The sample holds a few counts of this clone. The DNA for the CDR3 is TGTGCCAGCAGTCAACCGGGACAGCAAGAGACCCAGTACTTC. Protein sequence: CASSQPGQQETQYF. The chain couples TRBV6-1 to TRBJ2-5; 7 nucleotides match TRBD1. Germline CDR1 and CDR2: MNHNS and SASEGT. The trim removed 5 bases at V and 2 bases at J, leaving 5 bases unmatched. The CDR3 is 14 residues long.

The chain recombines TRBV7-2 with TRBJ2-7; 8 bases align to TRBD2. The CDR3 is 16 amino acids. Trimming cost V 7 bases and J 3 bases; bases outside gene matches: 14. From germline, CDR1 is SGHTA and CDR2 FQGNSA. CDR3 bases: TGTGCCAGCACCCCTAATCGTGCGGGAGGAGTCTACGAGCAGTACTTC. Amino acid sequence: CASTPNRAGGVYEQYF.

The V and J genes are TRBV7-2 and TRBJ1-1; D might be TRBD1 (6 bases). Trimming removed 3 bases at V and 1 base at J, with 12 bases between. CDR3 length equals 15 residues. CDR1 is SGHTA and CDR2 is FQGNSA in the germline V gene. The CDR3 reads CASSFGGAPNTEAFF. The CDR3, as DNA: TGTGCCAGCAGCTTTGGGGGGGCACCGAACACTGAAGCTTTCTTT.

The chain has TRBV6-4 and TRBJ1-5; 7 bases are shared with TRBD1. The junction had 8 bases not matched to a gene; V was cut back by 7 bases and J by 5 bases. The CDR3 length is 14 residues. CDR1 MRHNA and CDR2 SNTAGT come from the germline V gene. The CDR3 DNA reads as TGTGCCAGCAAGCAGACAGGGAGGGATCAGCCCCAGCATTTT. As protein: CASKQTGRDQPQHF.

This clone was recorded a few times. The chain employs TRBV11-2 and TRBJ2-7, with a possible D match to TRBD2 (6 bases). Trimming removed 2 bases from V and 6 bases from J, with 11 bases in between. This CDR3 has 13 residues. In germline, CDR1 is SGHAT, CDR2 FQNNGV. CDR3 DNA: TGTGCCAGCAGCTTAAAGACTAGGAGCGAGCAGTACTTC. It codes for CASSLKTRSEQYF.